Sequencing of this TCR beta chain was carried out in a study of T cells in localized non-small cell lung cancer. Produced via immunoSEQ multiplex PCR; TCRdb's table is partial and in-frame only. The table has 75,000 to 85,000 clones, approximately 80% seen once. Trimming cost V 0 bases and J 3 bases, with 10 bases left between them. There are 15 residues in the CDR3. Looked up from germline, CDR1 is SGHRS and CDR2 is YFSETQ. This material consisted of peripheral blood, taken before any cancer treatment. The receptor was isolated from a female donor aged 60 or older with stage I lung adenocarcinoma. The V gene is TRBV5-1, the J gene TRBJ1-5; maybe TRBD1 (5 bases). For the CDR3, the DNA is TGCGCCAGCAGCTTGGCCGGGGGGTTCAATCAGCCCCAGCATTTT. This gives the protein CASSLAGGFNQPQHF.